Shown below are 9 T cell receptor beta chains from a single sample sequenced in a study of CD8+ T cells in alopecia areata. Following RNA extraction, reverse transcription yielded cDNA that acted as the sequencing template. Produced via immunoSEQ multiplex PCR; TCRdb's table is partial and in-frame only. The repertoire has around 290,000 clones, roughly 60% of them found once; the top ten carry 1.8%. Indicated treatment: oral pan-JAK inhibitor, 5-10 mg twice daily. This specimen consisted of CD4+ T cells sorted from blood, obtained at week 24, from a patient treated with tofacitinib. Every receptor here comes from a human donor with alopecia areata.

The V gene is TRBV10-3, the J gene TRBJ2-3; TRBD1 matches 7 bases. Unmatched junction bases numbered 5, after V lost 6 bases and J lost 5 bases. CDR3 length: 13 amino acids. The germline CDR1 and CDR2 sequences are ENHRY and SYGVKD. The CDR3 protein is CAIRATGEDTQYF. CDR3 nucleotides: TGTGCCATCAGAGCTACAGGGGAAGATACGCAGTATTTT.

The chain carries TRBV10-3 and TRBJ1-1; tentatively, D is TRBD1 (5 bases). Germline-derived CDR1 and CDR2 are ENHRY and SYGVKD. V was shortened by 11 bases and J by 0 bases, with 19 bases between the two germline ends. This CDR3 is built from 15 residues. The CDR3 here is CAASKGRALNTEAFF. DNA of the CDR3: TGTGCCGCCTCGAAGGGGCGGGCCCTGAACACTGAAGCTTTCTTT.

This clone has only one observation. The chain joins TRBV5-6 to TRBJ2-7; D is uncertain. Germline V gives CDR1 SGHDT, CDR2 YYEEEE. V was cut by 4 bases and J by 4 bases, with 9 bases left in between. The CDR3 loop spans 12 amino acids. The CDR3 loop reads CASSRTIYEQYF. The CDR3 DNA is TGTGCCAGCAGCCGGACCATTTACGAGCAGTACTTC.

This clone was recorded a few times. The chain carries TRBV5-4 and TRBJ2-1, with D perhaps matching TRBD1 or TRBD2 (5 bases each). The ends were cut back, 4 bases at V and 10 bases at J, with 21 bases in the middle. CDR1 and CDR2 from the germline V gene are SGHNT and YYREEE (reference sequence). The CDR3 totals 15 residues. The CDR3 nucleotides are TGTGCCAGCAGCAGGAGAGGGGAACCAATCAGAGAGCAGTTCTTC. Protein: CASSRRGEPIREQFF. Using reference TRBV5-4 and TRBJ2-1 for the parts outside the CDR3, the full variable domain is ETGVTQSPTHLIKTRGQQVTLRCSSQSGHNTVSWYQQALGQGPQFIFQYYREEENGRGNFPPRFSGLQFPNYSSELNVNALELDDSALYLCASSRRGEPIREQFFGPGTRLTVL.

The chain has TRBV5-1 and TRBJ1-2; no reliable D call. Per germline, CDR1 SGHRS and CDR2 YFSETQ. With 2 bases removed from V and 4 bases from J, the gap between germline ends came to 9 bases. This CDR3 has 13 residues. CDR3 sequence: CASSFGSRYGYTF. Written as DNA, the CDR3 is TGCGCCAGCAGCTTCGGGTCTCGCTATGGCTACACCTTC.

The chain joins TRBV9 to TRBJ1-2; D is undetermined. Germline CDR1 SGDLS, CDR2 YYNGEE. Trimming cost V 0 bases and J 14 bases, with 14 bases left between them. This CDR3 region has 12 residues. The CDR3 bases are TGTGCCAGCAGCGTAGGAGCGGCAAATCGTACCTTC. This sequence encodes CASSVGAANRTF.

The rearrangement joins TRBV7-9 to TRBJ2-5, with D tentatively TRBD2 (7 bases). V lost 4 bases and J lost 2, with 17 bases in between. In germline, CDR1 is SEHNR, CDR2 FQNEAQ (reference sequence). The CDR3 is made up of 16 amino acids. The CDR3 nucleotides are TGTGCCAGCAGCTCCTTAGGGGGGGCCGTGCAAGAGACCCAGTACTTC. This translates into CASSSLGGAVQETQYF.

V gene TRBV29-1 combines with J gene TRBJ1-2; D uncertain. From germline, CDR1 is SQVTM and CDR2 ANQGSEA. CDR3 size: 12 residues. V gave up 0 bases and J gave up 6 bases, with 8 bases separating them. The DNA of the CDR3 is TGCAGCGTTGAAGATCTGGCAGATGGCTACACCTTC. It yields the protein CSVEDLADGYTF.

V is TRBV5-6 and J is TRBJ2-7; D not certain. Per germline, CDR1 SGHDT and CDR2 YYEEEE. The CDR3 totals 13 residues. V was trimmed by 2 bases and J by 2 bases, leaving 8 bases between them. The CDR3 nucleotides read TGTGCCAGCAGCTTTCCTGGAGCCTACGAGCAGTACTTC. It is translated as CASSFPGAYEQYF.